A single sample gave rise to the 32 T cell receptor beta chains below, sequenced in a study of CD8+CD57+ T cells in acquired aplastic anemia. Selection for sequencing was limited to patients who had shown CD8+CD57+ cell expansion by flow cytometry. CDR3 and TCR beta VDJ profiling relied on genomic DNA as the template. Each CDR3 protein gets one entry after TCRdb re-called the reads with MiXCR. In the table there are about 120,000 distinct CDR3 sequences, 45% to 60% of which are singletons. The sample was sorted CD4+, CD8+, or CD8+CD57+ T cells (not recorded which) from PBMCs. The receptor source for this set is a human donor with aplastic anemia.

The chain recombines TRBV29-1 with TRBJ2-7; D not certain. This CDR3 contains 13 residues. CDR1 and CDR2 (germline): SQVTM, ANQGSEA. V dropped 6 bases and J dropped 0 bases, with 12 bases sitting between them. The CDR3 DNA is TGCAGCGTCGCCCTCGGACCCTCCTACGAGCAGTACTTC. Translated, it gives CSVALGPSYEQYF.

The chain combines TRBV6-1 with TRBJ2-3; 13 bases are shared with TRBD2. CDR3 length equals 16 residues. Germline loops: CDR1 MNHNS, CDR2 SASEGT. V lost 5 bases to trimming and J lost 1 base; unmatched junction nucleotides: 3. CDR3 residues: CASSPGTSGGTDTQYF. CDR3 coding DNA: TGTGCCAGCAGTCCCGGGACTAGCGGGGGCACAGATACGCAGTATTTT.

This clonotype appeared many times. The rearrangement links TRBV7-9 to TRBJ2-7; TRBD2 might be the D (6 bases). V dropped 5 bases and J dropped 2 bases, with 13 bases sitting between them. The CDR3 consists of 14 residues. Germline V gives CDR1 SEHNR, CDR2 FQNEAQ (reference sequence). CDR3 DNA sequence: TGTGCCAGCAGCCGGGGCGGGAATCCCTACGAGCAGTACTTC. It is translated as CASSRGGNPYEQYF.

The genes are TRBV2 and TRBJ2-1; 9 bases fit TRBD2. V trimming: 6 bases; J trimming: 7 bases; junction bases outside the gene matches: 7. The CDR3 contains 14 residues. Germline loops: CDR1 SNHLY, CDR2 FYNNEI. The CDR3 loop reads CASRKIAGDNEQFF. The CDR3 coding sequence is TGTGCCAGCAGGAAGATAGCGGGAGATAATGAGCAGTTCTTC.

The chain carries TRBV4-1 and TRBJ1-1; D remains ambiguous. The CDR3 spans 15 residues. The germline V gene encodes CDR1 MGHRA and CDR2 YSYEKL. V lost 1 base to trimming and J lost 0 bases, with 9 bases between them. CDR3 sequence: CASSQAGGLNTEAFF. For the CDR3, the DNA is TGCGCCAGCAGCCAAGCAGGCGGGCTGAACACTGAAGCTTTCTTT.

The chain's CDR3 is CASSPSGRSEQYF. The CDR3 DNA sequence: TGTGCCAGCAGCCCGAGCGGGAGAAGCGAGCAGTACTTC. This chain links TRBV13 with TRBJ2-7; TRBD2 matches at 8 bases. The CDR3 runs 13 residues. CDR1 is PRHDT and CDR2 is FYEKMQ in the germline V gene (reference sequence). Germline trimming cut 5 bases from V and 6 bases from J; bases unmatched to any gene: 6.

This clonotype was observed a single time. V and J are TRBV2 and TRBJ1-3; tentative D call: TRBD1 (6 bases). Per the germline V gene, CDR1 is SNHLY and CDR2 is FYNNEI. The CDR3 is made up of 14 amino acids. Trimming left V 6 bases short and J 3 bases short, with 12 bases between. The CDR3 sequence: CASSNSGDGNTIYF. CDR3 in DNA: TGTGCCAGCAGCAACTCAGGGGATGGAAACACCATATATTTT.

This clonotype showed up just a few times. V usage is TRBV2 and J usage is TRBJ1-6, with 7 bases lining up with TRBD1. The ends lost 1 base at V and 7 bases at J; junction bases unmatched: 4. In germline, CDR1 is SNHLY, CDR2 FYNNEI. The CDR3 length is 15 residues. The CDR3: CASSEEAGGNSPLHF. The CDR3 DNA is TGTGCCAGCAGTGAAGAGGCAGGGGGGAATTCACCCCTCCACTTT.

The chain couples TRBV24-1 to TRBJ2-3; 9 bases line up with TRBD2. Germline V gene lookup returns CDR1 KGHDR and CDR2 SFDVKD. CDR3 length equals 15 residues. V was clipped by 5 bases and J by 6 bases; unmatched bases: 8. The CDR3 nucleotides read TGTGCCACCAGTGTGGCGCGGGAGGGCCTGGATACGCAGTATTTT. Protein: CATSVAREGLDTQYF.

J is TRBJ2-6 and V is TRBV15; the D is unclear. V was clipped by 7 bases and J by 0 bases, with 4 bases between them. The length of the CDR3 is 13 residues. The germline CDR1 and CDR2 sequences are LNHNV and YYDKDF (reference sequence). CDR3: CATKNSGANVLTF. As DNA, the CDR3 is TGTGCCACCAAAAACTCTGGGGCCAACGTCCTGACTTTC.

Written as DNA, the CDR3 is TGTGCCAGTAGTATTGTGTATGGAAATTCACCCCTCCACTTT. It codes for CASSIVYGNSPLHF. The J gene is TRBJ1-6, the V gene TRBV19; D is uncertain. Germline values: CDR1 LNHDA, CDR2 SQIVND (reference sequence). V was trimmed by 3 bases and J by 7 bases, leaving 10 bases between them. The CDR3 length is 14 residues.

As concerns this clonotype: This may be a read error, as it is one base from a much larger clone. The chain uses TRBV12-3 or TRBV12-4 and TRBJ1-5, with unresolved D. This CDR3 has 13 amino acids. The V end lost 9 bases, the J end lost 7 bases, and 16 bases lay between the germline ends. CDR3 sequence reads: CARSPSFGQPQHF. The CDR3 DNA follows: TGTGCCAGAAGTCCCTCCTTCGGACAGCCCCAGCATTTT.

This chain connects TRBV7-9 to TRBJ1-1; D ambiguous. Trimming cost V 0 bases and J 7 bases, with 6 bases left between them. Germline V gives CDR1 SEHNR, CDR2 FQNEAQ (reference sequence). This CDR3 has 12 residues. DNA of the CDR3: TGTGCCAGCAGCTTAGCCGACGGTGAAGCTTTCTTT. It is translated as CASSLADGEAFF.

This clonotype was counted at least ten times. The chain employs TRBV7-8 and TRBJ2-3; D gene unclear. Germline-derived CDR1 and CDR2 are SGHVS and FQNEAQ. The CDR3 consists of 15 residues. The ends were cut back, 2 bases at V and 4 bases at J, with 13 bases in the middle. In DNA, the CDR3 is TGTGCCAGCAGCTTATCACTGGCGACTGCAGATACGCAGTATTTT. It translates to CASSLSLATADTQYF.

CDR3 nucleotides: TGTGCCAGCAGCTTAACAGTGTTACCCCGAGGGGGGATGAACACTGAAGCTTTCTTT. Amino acids: CASSLTVLPRGGMNTEAFF. This chain uses TRBV11-1 with TRBJ1-1; TRBD1 might be the D (6 bases). This CDR3 region has 19 residues. Trimming stripped 2 bases from V and 0 bases from J, with 22 bases between. CDR1 is SGHAT and CDR2 is FQDESV in the germline V gene (reference sequence).

This chain uses TRBV29-1 with TRBJ1-2; the match to TRBD1 covers 7 bases. The CDR3 runs 9 residues. With V trimmed by 6 bases and J by 12 bases, 4 bases remained unmatched. The germline V gene encodes CDR1 SQVTM and CDR2 ANQGSEA. The CDR3 protein is CSVTGEDTF. CDR3 in DNA: TGCAGCGTCACAGGGGAAGACACCTTC.

The chain has TRBV20-1 and TRBJ1-2; D is unclear. The V gene lost 5 bases and the J gene lost 8 bases, with 12 bases spanning the gap. The CDR3 loop spans 11 amino acids. Germline V lookup: CDR1 DFQATT, CDR2 SNEGSKA (reference sequence). The CDR3 protein is CSAGRIDGYTF. The CDR3 DNA reads as TGCAGTGCTGGACGGATCGACGGCTACACCTTC.

This clonotype was recorded at least ten times. The J gene is TRBJ1-2, the V gene TRBV29-1, with TRBD1 matching 8 bases. Germline CDR1 is SQVTM and CDR2 is ANQGSEA. J was trimmed by 6 bases and V by 3 bases; bases with no gene match: 12. This CDR3 is 15 amino acids long. The CDR3 protein is CSVEGQVTPAHGYTF. The CDR3 nucleotides read TGCAGCGTTGAGGGACAGGTTACTCCCGCACATGGCTACACCTTC.

The V gene is TRBV29-1, the J gene TRBJ2-3; TRBD1 matches 7 bases. The ends lost 7 bases at V and 5 bases at J; junction bases unmatched: 6. Germline CDR1 and CDR2: SQVTM and ANQGSEA. The CDR3 runs 12 residues. CDR3 sequence (DNA): TGCAGCGCTAACCACAGGGGAGATACGCAGTATTTT. Its translation: CSANHRGDTQYF.

The chain employs TRBV5-1 and TRBJ1-2, with TRBD1 matching over 9 bases. This CDR3 is built from 14 residues. Germline CDR1 reads SGHRS; CDR2 reads YFSETQ. After removal of 3 bases from V and 3 bases from J, the junction contained 3 bases not matched to a gene. CDR3 sequence reads: CASSSGQGYYGYTF. As DNA, the CDR3 is TGCGCCAGCAGCTCAGGACAGGGGTACTATGGCTACACCTTC.

This clonotype was seen repeatedly, ten times or more. The rearrangement links TRBV28 to TRBJ1-2, with 8 bases aligning to TRBD1. The CDR3 loop spans 13 amino acids. V shed 5 bases, J shed 6 bases, and the junction held 5 bases outside the gene matches. The germline V gene encodes CDR1 MDHEN and CDR2 SYDVKM. The CDR3 nucleotides are TGTGCCAGCAGTATGACAGGGGTAGATGGCTACACCTTC. Its translation is CASSMTGVDGYTF.

This clonotype occurred many times. V and J are TRBV24-1 and TRBJ2-7; 10 bases agree with TRBD1. The CDR3 runs to 14 residues. Trimming cost V 5 bases and J 3 bases; bases outside gene matches: 3. Germline V lookup: CDR1 KGHDR, CDR2 SFDVKD. The CDR3: CATSGGTGVYEQYF. DNA of the CDR3: TGTGCCACCAGTGGTGGGACAGGGGTCTACGAGCAGTACTTC.

The chain recombines TRBV20-1 with TRBJ1-4; TRBD1 matches at 10 bases. The germline V gene has CDR1 DFQATT and CDR2 SNEGSKA (reference sequence). The CDR3 runs to 14 residues. Trimming removed 3 bases from V and 5 bases from J; junction bases left unmatched: 3. CDR3 nucleotide sequence: TGCAGTGCTAGGGCGACAGGGGGCAATGAAAAACTGTTTTTT. This translates into CSARATGGNEKLFF.

The gene calls are TRBV6-5 and TRBJ2-3; the D gene is possibly TRBD1 (6 bases). V was trimmed by 4 bases and J by 3 bases, leaving 8 bases between them. The CDR3 covers 13 residues. In germline, CDR1 is MNHEY, CDR2 SVGAGI. The CDR3 reads CASSSGETDTQYF. As DNA, the CDR3 is TGTGCCAGCAGTTCAGGGGAGACAGATACGCAGTATTTT.

This clonotype was found many times. The J gene is TRBJ1-2, the V gene TRBV12-3 or TRBV12-4; D unclear. Trimming removed 4 bases at V and 5 bases at J, with 11 bases between. This CDR3 spans 13 amino acids. The CDR3 sequence: CASSSKAGYGYTF. DNA for the CDR3: TGTGCCAGCAGTTCTAAGGCCGGGTATGGCTACACCTTC.

This clonotype was picked up one time. V is TRBV5-4 and J is TRBJ1-1, with D possibly being TRBD1 (5 bases). The CDR3 extends over 13 amino acids. V lost 5 bases and J 7 bases, leaving 15 bases between the germline ends. Germline CDR1 and CDR2: SGHNT and YYREEE (reference sequence). CDR3 sequence: CASSPGGKGEAFF. CDR3 nucleotides: TGTGCCAGCAGTCCGGGGGGGAAGGGTGAAGCTTTCTTT.

This clonotype was observed a handful of times. V is TRBV19 and J is TRBJ1-2, with D possibly being TRBD1 (5 bases). The CDR3 length is 12 residues. Germline loops: CDR1 LNHDA, CDR2 SQIVND (reference sequence). Trimming shortened V by 5 bases and J by 6 bases, and 10 bases separated the two germline ends. The CDR3 here is CASSRPTDGYTF. CDR3 nucleotides: TGTGCCAGTAGTCGTCCGACAGATGGCTACACCTTC.

Of note for this clonotype: A junction boundary mismatches the germline segment, possibly from a read error. The chain joins TRBV11-3 to TRBJ2-2; TRBD1 aligns across 9 bases. This CDR3 has 9 residues. Per germline, CDR1 SGHNT and CDR2 YENEEA. Here the CDR3 DNA reads TGTGCCAGCAGCACCGGGACAGGGTTT. Protein product: CASSTGTGF.

The chain combines TRBV5-8 with TRBJ1-1; D ambiguous. The germline V gene encodes CDR1 SGHTS and CDR2 YDEGEE. Trimming pared 0 bases from V and 6 bases from J, leaving 9 bases between. This CDR3 contains 13 residues. Here the CDR3 reads CASSLDGYAEAFF. CDR3 DNA: TGTGCCAGCAGCTTGGATGGATACGCTGAAGCTTTCTTT.

This clonotype was counted at least ten times. The rearrangement links TRBV5-1 to TRBJ2-1; D is possibly TRBD1 (6 bases). The V and J ends lost 0 bases and 7 bases respectively, with 17 bases between them. Germline CDR1 and CDR2: SGHRS and YFSETQ. CDR3 size: 16 residues. The chain's CDR3 is CASSLDYPRGSNEQFF. CDR3 bases: TGCGCCAGCAGCTTGGACTACCCAAGGGGGAGTAATGAGCAGTTCTTC.

This clonotype was counted only a few times. The chain carries TRBV6-1 and TRBJ1-5; TRBD1 matches 9 bases. The ends lost 6 bases at V and 4 bases at J; junction bases unmatched: 10. Germline CDR1 MNHNS, CDR2 SASEGT. The CDR3 consists of 16 residues. The DNA for the CDR3 is TGTGCCAGCAGCGCAGGACAGGGGTTTTGGAATCAGCCCCAGCATTTT. Translation gives CASSAGQGFWNQPQHF.

There are many counts of this clonotype. This chain uses TRBV7-7 with TRBJ2-1; 8 positions match TRBD1. The CDR3 is 18 amino acids. Germline V gene sequence: CDR1 SSHAT, CDR2 FNYEAQ (reference sequence). After removal of 1 base from V and 6 bases from J, the junction contained 14 bases not matched to a gene. CDR3 bases: TGTGCCAGCAGCTTAGACGATGGGGGAGGACAGGGTTCCAATGAGCAGTTCTTC. Translation: CASSLDDGGGQGSNEQFF.